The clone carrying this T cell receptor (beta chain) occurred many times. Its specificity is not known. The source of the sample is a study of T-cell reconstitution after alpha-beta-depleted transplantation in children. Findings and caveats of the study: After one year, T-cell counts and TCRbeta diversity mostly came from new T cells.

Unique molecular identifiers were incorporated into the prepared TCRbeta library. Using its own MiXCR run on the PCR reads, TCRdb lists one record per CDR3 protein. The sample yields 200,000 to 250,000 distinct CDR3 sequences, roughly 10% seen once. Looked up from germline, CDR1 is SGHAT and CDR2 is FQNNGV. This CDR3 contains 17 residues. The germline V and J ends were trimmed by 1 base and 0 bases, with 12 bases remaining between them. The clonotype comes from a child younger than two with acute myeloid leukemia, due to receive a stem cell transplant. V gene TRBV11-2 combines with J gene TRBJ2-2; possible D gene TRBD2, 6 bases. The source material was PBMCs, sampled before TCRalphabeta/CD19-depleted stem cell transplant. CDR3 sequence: CASSLVGGRTNTGELFF. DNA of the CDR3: TGTGCCAGCAGCTTAGTAGGTGGGAGGACGAACACCGGGGAGCTGTTTTTT.